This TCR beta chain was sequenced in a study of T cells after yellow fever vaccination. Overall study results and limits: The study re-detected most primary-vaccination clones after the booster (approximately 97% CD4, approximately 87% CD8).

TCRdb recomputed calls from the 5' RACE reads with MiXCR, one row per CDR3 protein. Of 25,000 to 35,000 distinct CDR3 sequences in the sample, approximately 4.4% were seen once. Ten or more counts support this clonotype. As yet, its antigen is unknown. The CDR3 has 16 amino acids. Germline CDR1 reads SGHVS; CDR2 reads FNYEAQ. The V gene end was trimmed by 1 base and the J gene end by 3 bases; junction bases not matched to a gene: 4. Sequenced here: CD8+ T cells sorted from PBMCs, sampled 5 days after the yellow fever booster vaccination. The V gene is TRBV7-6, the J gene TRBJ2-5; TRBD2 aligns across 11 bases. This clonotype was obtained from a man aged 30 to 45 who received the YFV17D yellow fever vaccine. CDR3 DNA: TGTGCCAGCAGCTTAGGGCCGGGACTAGCGGAAGAGACCCAGTACTTC. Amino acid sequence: CASSLGPGLAEETQYF.